Listed below are T cell receptor beta chains from one sample, sequenced in a study of cytomegalovirus exposure and HLA in healthy donors. Profiling relied on immunoSEQ multiplex PCR, and the TCRdb table lists in-frame clones only, not all of them. This table has roughly 120,000 clones, roughly 81% appearing once. Specimen: PBMCs. These TCRs come from a young woman in good health and CMV-seronegative. The CDR3 runs from the conserved cysteine through the conserved F or W. D genes are given only for firm matches. Size values are once, few and many counts, or a class for expanded clones, and some rows have none.

J	size	D	V	DNA	CDR3
TRBJ2-2	NA	TRBD2	TRBV5-4	TGTGCCAGCAGCTTAGCGACTAGCGGGAGCTTGGCAGCCGGGGAGCTGTTTTTT	CASSLATSGSLAAGELFF
TRBJ1-2	NA	TRBD1	TRBV6-6	TGTGCCAGCAGCGACAGGGGGCTCCTTGGCTACACCTTC	CASSDRGLLGYTF
TRBJ1-2	NA	NA	TRBV30	TGTGCCTGGAGGGCAGACAGGTTTAACTATGGCTACACCTTC	CAWRADRFNYGYTF
TRBJ2-1	once	TRBD2	TRBV6-5	TGTGCAACCAAGGCAAGCGGGGTTAAGTTGAATGAGCAGTTCTTC	CATKASGVKLNEQFF
TRBJ1-5	NA	NA	TRBV7-9	TGTGCCAGCAGCTTAGAGGCCGAGACGGGGCAGCCCCAGCATTTT	CASSLEAETGQPQHF
TRBJ2-1	once	TRBD2	TRBV11-1	TGTGCCAGCAGCCCGAGCGGGGGGGCCTCCTACAATGAGCAGTTCTTC	CASSPSGGASYNEQFF
TRBJ1-4	few	NA	TRBV19	TGTGCCAGTAGCGGGGGGCAGTCCTATGAAAAACTGTTTTTT	CASSGGQSYEKLFF
TRBJ2-7	once	TRBD1	TRBV5-1	TGCGCCAGCAGCAACGGACAGGGGGATGACGAGCAGTACTTC	CASSNGQGDDEQYF
TRBJ2-7	NA	NA	TRBV9	TGTGCCAGCAGCGCAGGGGATCCCTACGAGCAGTACTTC	CASSAGDPYEQYF
TRBJ1-2	NA	TRBD1	TRBV4-1	TGCGCCAGCAGCCAAGATGGACAGGGAAGGGCTTTTTATGGCTACACCTTC	CASSQDGQGRAFYGYTF
TRBJ1-2	NA	NA	TRBV29-1	TGCAGCGTTGGGGCGGGGGAGAGCTATGGCTACACCTTC	CSVGAGESYGYTF
TRBJ2-5	once	NA	TRBV5-6	TGTGCCAGCAGCTTATCAGGCAGGGCCCAAGAGACCCAGTACTTC	CASSLSGRAQETQYF
TRBJ1-1	NA	NA	TRBV5-4	TGTGCCAGCAGCTCAAAGACAGGAAAAAACACTGAAGCTTTCTTT	CASSSKTGKNTEAFF
TRBJ1-1	NA	TRBD1	TRBV7-9	TGTGCCAGCAGCCCTCTGGGACAGGCTAACACTGAAGCTTTCTTT	CASSPLGQANTEAFF
TRBJ2-2	NA	NA	TRBV5-4	TGTGCCAGCAGCTCAACAGGGTACACCGGGGAGCTGTTTTTT	CASSSTGYTGELFF
TRBJ1-2	few	NA	TRBV28	TGTGCCAGCAGAGTAGCGGGGTCCGGCTACACCTTC	CASRVAGSGYTF
TRBJ1-5	NA	NA	TRBV9	TGTGCCAGCAGCGTACGCGGGATCCCGCACGGGTCGAGTCAGCCCCAGCATTTT	CASSVRGIPHGSSQPQHF
TRBJ2-7	NA	TRBD1	TRBV11-2	TGTGCCAGCAGCCCGGACAGGGCTGCCTACGAGCAGTACTTC	CASSPDRAAYEQYF
TRBJ1-1	once	NA	TRBV27	TGTGCCAGTAGAACAGGGATCACTGAAGCTTTCTTT	CASRTGITEAFF
TRBJ2-2	NA	TRBD2	TRBV5-1	TGCGCCAGCAGCTTCAGCGGGAGCGGGACCGGGGAGCTGTTTTTT	CASSFSGSGTGELFF
TRBJ1-6	NA	NA	TRBV27	TGTGCCAGCAGTCCACTGGGGACATTGAATTCACCCCTCCACTTT	CASSPLGTLNSPLHF
TRBJ1-1	NA	TRBD1	TRBV11-3	TGTGCCAGCTCTAGGGGGCCCTCGAACACTGAAGCTTTCTTT	CASSRGPSNTEAFF
TRBJ1-1	few	TRBD1	TRBV19	TGTGCCAGTAGCCAGATACAGGGGTCTGTCACTGAAGCTTTCTTT	CASSQIQGSVTEAFF
TRBJ2-7	NA	TRBD2	TRBV7-2	TGTGCCAGCAGCCCCGATAGCGGGAGGTCCTACGAGCAGTACTTC	CASSPDSGRSYEQYF
TRBJ2-3	NA	TRBD2	TRBV6-5	TGTGCCAGCAGGGGTAGCGGGAGTGGCACAGATACGCAGTATTTT	CASRGSGSGTDTQYF
TRBJ2-7	NA	NA	TRBV2	TGTGCCAGCAGGGTCGCGGGTTCAGACGAGCAGTACTTC	CASRVAGSDEQYF
TRBJ2-2	few	TRBD1	TRBV6-5	TGTGCCAGCAGTTCATTAGGACAGGGTAGGGCCGGGGAGCTGTTTTTT	CASSSLGQGRAGELFF
TRBJ2-7	few	TRBD2	TRBV6-1	TGTGCCAGCAGTGAGCGCTCGACTAGCGGGTCTCAGTACTTC	CASSERSTSGSQYF
TRBJ1-1	NA	NA	TRBV14	TGTGCCAGCAGCCAAGTCCCGGGCACTGAAGCTTTCTTT	CASSQVPGTEAFF
TRBJ1-2	NA	TRBD1	TRBV25-1	TGTGCCAGCAGTGACCCCGACGCGACAGGGAGGCTTTATGGCTACACCTTC	CASSDPDATGRLYGYTF
TRBJ2-5	few	NA	TRBV6-5	TGTGCCAGCAGTTACTTAGCGGAAGAGACCCAGTACTTC	CASSYLAEETQYF
TRBJ1-1	NA	NA	TRBV6-5	TGTGCCAGCAGTTACTCGGGGCGGCGGACTGAAGCTTTCTTT	CASSYSGRRTEAFF
TRBJ2-5	NA	TRBD1	TRBV18	TGTGCCAGCTCACCGGGACAGGGGGAGACCCAGTACTTC	CASSPGQGETQYF
TRBJ2-5	few	TRBD2	TRBV5-6	TGTGCCAGCAGCTTGGAGGTAGCGGGGGCCCCGGAGACCCAGTACTTC	CASSLEVAGAPETQYF
TRBJ2-1	NA	TRBD1	TRBV27	TGTGCCAGCAGTAGTACAGGGGACAATGAGCGGTTCTTC	CASSSTGDNERFF
TRBJ2-4	NA	NA	TRBV27	TGTGCCACAGGCCAACGAGCCAAAAACATTCAGTACTTC	CATGQRAKNIQYF
TRBJ2-6	NA	TRBD1	TRBV2	TGTGCCAGCAGTGAATGGTTCAGGGGGATCGGGGCCAACGTCCTGACTTTC	CASSEWFRGIGANVLTF
TRBJ2-7	NA	TRBD1	TRBV4-1	TGCGCCAGCGGACTCGACAGGGGATACGAGCAGTACTTC	CASGLDRGYEQYF
TRBJ1-4	NA	TRBD1	TRBV5-4	TGTGCCAGCAGCCGAGGACAGGGACGGACTGAAAAACTGTTTTTT	CASSRGQGRTEKLFF
TRBJ1-2	NA	TRBD1	TRBV6-5	TGTGCCAGCAGATCTGCGGACAGGGTATATGGCTACACCTTC	CASRSADRVYGYTF
TRBJ1-5	few	NA	TRBV9	TGTGCCAGCAGCGTAGGAACAGGGACCTGGGAGCCCCAGCATTTT	CASSVGTGTWEPQHF
TRBJ2-3	NA	TRBD2	TRBV19	TGTGCCAGTAGTATAAGGGGACTAGCGGGAGAGGCACACACAGATACGCAGTATTTT	CASSIRGLAGEAHTDTQYF
TRBJ2-7	NA	TRBD2	TRBV5-1	TGCGCCAGCAGCTTGCCCTCCGACTCTAGCGGGGCCGCCTACGAGCAGTACTTC	CASSLPSDSSGAAYEQYF
TRBJ2-1	NA	NA	TRBV9	TGTGCCAGCAGCGCTGCGGTAATCTACAATGAGCAGTTCTTC	CASSAAVIYNEQFF
TRBJ2-7	NA	TRBD2	TRBV19	TGTGCCAGTAGTAATGGCGGGAGTCGTATCTACGAGCAGTACTTC	CASSNGGSRIYEQYF
TRBJ2-5	few	TRBD1	TRBV5-1	TGCGCCAGCAGCTTGGGGGACAGGGACGGGGAGACCCAGTACTTC	CASSLGDRDGETQYF
TRBJ1-3	NA	TRBD1	TRBV19	TGTGCCAGTATTGACAGGGCAGCTGGAAACACCATATATTTT	CASIDRAAGNTIYF
TRBJ2-2	few	TRBD2	TRBV11-3	TGTGCCAGCAGCAATCCGGGACACCCTCTAGCGGGGGGCGACACCGGGGAGCTGTTTTTT	CASSNPGHPLAGGDTGELFF
TRBJ1-1	NA	NA	TRBV29-1	TGCAGCGTGGAAGCGGACAAGAACACTGAAGCTTTCTTT	CSVEADKNTEAFF
TRBJ1-2	NA	TRBD1	TRBV7-2	TGTGCCAGCAGCTTAGAGGCAGGGGGCTACTATGGCTACACCTTC	CASSLEAGGYYGYTF
TRBJ1-5	NA	TRBD1	TRBV30	TGTGCCTGGTCCGGGACAGGGGAGGGTCAGCCCCAGCATTTT	CAWSGTGEGQPQHF
TRBJ1-5	NA	NA	TRBV30	TGTGCCTGGAGTGCAGGGTTCGCTGGACAGCTCAATCAGCCCCAGCATTTT	CAWSAGFAGQLNQPQHF
TRBJ1-2	NA	NA	TRBV18	TGTGCCAGCTCACCCCCAGGGGCCAGGGACTATGGCTACACCTTC	CASSPPGARDYGYTF
TRBJ2-3	NA	TRBD1	TRBV12-5	TGTGCTAGTGGTTCATACAGGGGGACAGATACGCAGTATTTT	CASGSYRGTDTQYF
TRBJ2-3	NA	NA	TRBV5-1	TGCGCCAGCAGCTTGGGACAGGGCCTCGGGGGTACGCAGTATTTT	CASSLGQGLGGTQYF